The entry below describes one T cell receptor (beta chain). The CDR3 is 13 amino acids. V gave up 5 bases and J gave up 3 bases, with 12 bases separating them. The germline CDR1 and CDR2 sequences are SGDLS and YYNGEE. As processed by the authors: Nucleated cell counts were estimated from reference gene primer amplification. Clones were read by immunoSEQ multiplex PCR, and TCRdb kept only the in-frame ones, dropping some. The DNA gave D and trimming, while V, J and clone size come from that table. Among about 170,000 clones, roughly 80% were seen once, and the ten largest hold 2% to 2.5%. This record comes from a study of blood T cell repertoires in COVID-19. Study background: The study drew acute and convalescent COVID-19 samples from the United States, Italy and Spain. In each case, the material was cDNA or gDNA derived from T cells, B-cell-depleted T cells, or PBMCs.

The rearrangement joins TRBV9 to TRBJ2-7, with no clear D. This TCR was sampled from a woman aged 80 or over with acute or convalescent COVID-19. Sequenced input: peripheral blood. CDR3 amino acids: CASSEKAGYEQYF. The CDR3 nucleotides are TGTGCCAGCAGTGAGAAGGCAGGCTACGAGCAGTACTTC.